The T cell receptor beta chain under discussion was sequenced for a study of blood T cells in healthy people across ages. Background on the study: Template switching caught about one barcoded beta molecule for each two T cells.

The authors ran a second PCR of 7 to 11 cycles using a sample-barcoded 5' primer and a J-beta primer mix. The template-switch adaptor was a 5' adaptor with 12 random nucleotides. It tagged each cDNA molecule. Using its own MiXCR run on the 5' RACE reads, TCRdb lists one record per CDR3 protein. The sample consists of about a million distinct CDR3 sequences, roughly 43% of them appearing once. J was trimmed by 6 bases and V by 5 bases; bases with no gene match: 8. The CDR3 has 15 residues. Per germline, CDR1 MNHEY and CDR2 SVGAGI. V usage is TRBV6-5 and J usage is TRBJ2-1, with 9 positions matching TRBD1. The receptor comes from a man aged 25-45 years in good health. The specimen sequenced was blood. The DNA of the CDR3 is TGTGCCAGCAGTCGTCTACAGGGGGCTAGCAATGAGCAGTTCTTC. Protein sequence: CASSRLQGASNEQFF.